This TCR beta chain emerged from a study of T-cell reconstitution after alpha-beta-depleted transplantation in children. Unique molecular identifiers were used to barcode this TCRbeta library. TCRdb called the PCR reads again in MiXCR, with one record for every CDR3 protein. The sample includes some 100,000 distinct CDR3 sequences, roughly a quarter of them seen just once. Study-level results: The study reportedly traced alpha-beta T cells about two months after transplant to several hundred expanded graft clones.

On this clonotype itself: The antigen remains undetermined.

Trimming took off 7 bases at V and 8 bases at J, with 10 bases between the two ends. The CDR3 has 11 residues. This sample comprised PBMCs, obtained before TCRalphabeta/CD19-depleted stem cell transplant. The TCR originated in a boy aged 2 to 10 with acute lymphoblastic leukemia, due to receive a stem cell transplant. V and J are TRBV12-3 or TRBV12-4 and TRBJ2-3; D is ambiguous. CDR3 amino acids: CASKQDSTQYF. In DNA, the CDR3 is TGTGCCAGCAAGCAAGACTCTACGCAGTATTTT.